This T cell receptor (beta chain) was sequenced during a study of OX40 agonist ivuxolimab in advanced cancers. As for the study in general: Ivuxolimab was administered intravenously to patients at 0.01 to 10 mg/kg every 2 weeks. Study conclusions and caveats: The 0.1-3.0 mg/kg partial responders had among the lowest clonal expansion. The specificity for antigen of the expanded peripheral T cells was not determined. Mean expanded clone counts were higher in CD8+ than CD4+ T cells.

Points on this clone: Its antigen is unidentified.

The CDR3 sequence is 14 residues long. V was pared by 6 bases and J by 3 bases, with 5 bases of the junction left unmatched. Germline CDR1 is SNHLY and CDR2 is FYNNEI. Some clones are missing from TCRdb's copy, which holds only in-frame ones; the method was immunoSEQ multiplex PCR. The table records some 110,000 clones, 80% to 95% of them present only once. The TCR was taken from an adult with an advanced solid tumor such as melanoma, head and neck, liver or kidney cancer. This chain joins TRBV2 and TRBJ2-1; TRBD1 matches at 7 bases. Sequences were derived from CD4+ or CD8+ T cells sorted from blood, sampled in a trial of the OX40 agonist ivuxolimab. The chain's CDR3 is CASRPRQGYNEQFF. The CDR3 bases are TGTGCCAGCAGACCTAGACAGGGCTACAATGAGCAGTTCTTC.